This TCR beta chain comes out of a study of a mutant IDH1 vaccine in newly diagnosed glioma. Study summary: Treated patients, around 60% male and about 38% female, averaged roughly 40 years of age.

The method was immunoSEQ multiplex PCR; TCRdb's version includes in-frame clones alone and lacks a portion of them. Here the sample spans 82,000 or so clones, roughly 85% being singletons. Findings and limits, study-wide: Seemingly, pseudoprogression had no relation to changes in the top peripheral T cell clonotypes.

Stated time point: week 23, last vaccination. Mutant IDH1 20-mer peptide, at 300 ug, made up each vaccine dose, with topical imiquimod. CDR1 is SGHAT and CDR2 is FQNNGV in the germline V gene. V shed 1 base and J shed 1 base, with 7 bases lying between them. CDR3 length: 15 amino acids. Concerning this clone itself: The antigen remains unidentified.

The sample in question was PBMCs, obtained from a glioma patient whose treatment included an IDH1 peptide vaccine. The J gene is TRBJ1-4, the V gene TRBV11-2; D is undetermined. The sequence was obtained from a man aged 25 to 40 with glioma. Some clones in this sample may be carry-over from other donors' samples. This CDR3 is CASSLGLGTNEKLFF. The CDR3 DNA follows: TGTGCCAGCAGCTTAGGTCTGGGAACTAATGAAAAACTGTTTTTT.